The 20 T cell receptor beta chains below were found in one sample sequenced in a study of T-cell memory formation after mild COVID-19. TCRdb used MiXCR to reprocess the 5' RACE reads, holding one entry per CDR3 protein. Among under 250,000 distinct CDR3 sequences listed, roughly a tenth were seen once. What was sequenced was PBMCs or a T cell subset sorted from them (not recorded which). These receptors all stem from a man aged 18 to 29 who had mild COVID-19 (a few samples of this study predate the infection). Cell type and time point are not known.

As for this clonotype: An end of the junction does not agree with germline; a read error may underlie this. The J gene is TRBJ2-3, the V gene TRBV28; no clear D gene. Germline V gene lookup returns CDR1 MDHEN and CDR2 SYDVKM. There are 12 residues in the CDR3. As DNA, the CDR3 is TGTGCCAGCAGTTTTGGCAGCTTCGCCCCCCAATTT. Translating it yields CASSFGSFAPQF.

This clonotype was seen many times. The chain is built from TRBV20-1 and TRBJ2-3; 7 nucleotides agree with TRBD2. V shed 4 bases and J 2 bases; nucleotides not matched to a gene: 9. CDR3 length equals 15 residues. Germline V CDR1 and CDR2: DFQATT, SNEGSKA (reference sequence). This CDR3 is CSAIGLAEHTDTQYF. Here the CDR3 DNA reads TGCAGTGCTATCGGGCTAGCGGAACACACAGATACGCAGTATTTT.

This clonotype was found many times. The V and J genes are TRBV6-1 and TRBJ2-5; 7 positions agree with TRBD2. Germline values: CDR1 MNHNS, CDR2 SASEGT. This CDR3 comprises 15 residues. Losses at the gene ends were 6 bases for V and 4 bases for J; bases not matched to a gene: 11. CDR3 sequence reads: CASRVQLALLETQYF. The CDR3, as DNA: TGTGCCAGCAGGGTTCAACTAGCGTTATTAGAGACCCAGTACTTC.

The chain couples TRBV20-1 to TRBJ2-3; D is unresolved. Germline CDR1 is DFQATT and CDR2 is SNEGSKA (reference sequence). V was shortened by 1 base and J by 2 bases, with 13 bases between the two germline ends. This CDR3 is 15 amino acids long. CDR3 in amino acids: CSARVLVGPTDTQYF. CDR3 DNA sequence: TGCAGTGCTAGAGTCCTAGTTGGCCCCACAGATACGCAGTATTTT.

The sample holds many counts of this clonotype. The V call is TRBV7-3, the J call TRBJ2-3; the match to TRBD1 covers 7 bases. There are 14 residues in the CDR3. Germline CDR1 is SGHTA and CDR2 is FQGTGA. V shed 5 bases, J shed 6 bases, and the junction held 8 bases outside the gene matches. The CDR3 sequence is CASSLRGRDDTQYF. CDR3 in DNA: TGTGCCAGCAGCCTTAGGGGGCGCGACGATACGCAGTATTTT.

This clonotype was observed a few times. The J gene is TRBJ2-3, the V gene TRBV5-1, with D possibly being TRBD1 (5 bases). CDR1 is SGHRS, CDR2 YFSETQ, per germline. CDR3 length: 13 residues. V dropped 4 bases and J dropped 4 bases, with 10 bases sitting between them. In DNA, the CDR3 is TGCGCCAGCAGCGATCAGGGCTCAGATACGCAGTATTTT. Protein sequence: CASSDQGSDTQYF. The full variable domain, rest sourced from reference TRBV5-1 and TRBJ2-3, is KAGVTQTPRYLIKTRGQQVTLSCSPISGHRSVSWYQQTPGQGLQFLFEYFSETQRNKGNFPGRFSGRQFSNSRSEMNVSTLELGDSALYLCASSDQGSDTQYFGPGTRLTVL.

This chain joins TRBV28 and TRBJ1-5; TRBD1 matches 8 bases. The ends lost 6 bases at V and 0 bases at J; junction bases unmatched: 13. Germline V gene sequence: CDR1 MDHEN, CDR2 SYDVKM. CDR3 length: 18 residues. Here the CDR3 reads CASSRADRAYYSNQPQHF. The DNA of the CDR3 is TGTGCCAGCAGCCGCGCGGACAGGGCTTACTATAGCAATCAGCCCCAGCATTTT.

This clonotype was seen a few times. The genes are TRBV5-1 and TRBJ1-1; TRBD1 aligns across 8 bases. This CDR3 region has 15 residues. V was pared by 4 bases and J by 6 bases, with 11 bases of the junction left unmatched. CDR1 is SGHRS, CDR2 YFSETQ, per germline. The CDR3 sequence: CASSGRTGSGAEAFF. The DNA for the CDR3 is TGCGCCAGCAGCGGACGGACAGGGAGTGGAGCTGAAGCTTTCTTT.

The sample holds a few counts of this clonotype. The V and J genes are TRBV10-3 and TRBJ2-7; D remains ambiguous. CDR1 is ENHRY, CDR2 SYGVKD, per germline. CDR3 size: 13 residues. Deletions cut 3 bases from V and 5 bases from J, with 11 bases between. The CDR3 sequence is CAISDRADDEQYF. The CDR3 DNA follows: TGTGCCATCAGTGATCGGGCTGACGACGAGCAGTACTTC.

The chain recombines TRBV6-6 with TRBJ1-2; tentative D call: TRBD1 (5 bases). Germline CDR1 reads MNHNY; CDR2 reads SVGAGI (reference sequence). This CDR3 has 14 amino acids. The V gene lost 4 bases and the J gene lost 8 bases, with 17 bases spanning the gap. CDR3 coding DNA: TGTGCCAGCAGTTTCACAGGAGATCGTCAGGGCTACACCTTC. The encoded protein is CASSFTGDRQGYTF.

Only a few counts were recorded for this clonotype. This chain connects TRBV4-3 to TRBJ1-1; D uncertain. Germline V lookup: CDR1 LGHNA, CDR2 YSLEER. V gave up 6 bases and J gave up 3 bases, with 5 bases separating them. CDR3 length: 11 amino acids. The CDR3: CASRKDTEAFF. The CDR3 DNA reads TGCGCCAGCAGGAAGGACACTGAAGCTTTCTTT.

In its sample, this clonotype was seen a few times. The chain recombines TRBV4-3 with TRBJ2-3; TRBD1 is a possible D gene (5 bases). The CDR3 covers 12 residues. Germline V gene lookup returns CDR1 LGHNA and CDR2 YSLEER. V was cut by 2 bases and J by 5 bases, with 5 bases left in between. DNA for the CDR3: TGCGCCAGCAGCCAAACAGGAGATACGCAGTATTTT. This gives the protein CASSQTGDTQYF.

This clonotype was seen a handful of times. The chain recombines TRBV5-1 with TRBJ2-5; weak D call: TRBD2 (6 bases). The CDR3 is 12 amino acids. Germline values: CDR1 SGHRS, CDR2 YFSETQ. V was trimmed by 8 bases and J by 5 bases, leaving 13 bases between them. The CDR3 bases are TGCGCCAGTGGGACGGAGGGGGAGACCCAGTACTTC. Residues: CASGTEGETQYF.

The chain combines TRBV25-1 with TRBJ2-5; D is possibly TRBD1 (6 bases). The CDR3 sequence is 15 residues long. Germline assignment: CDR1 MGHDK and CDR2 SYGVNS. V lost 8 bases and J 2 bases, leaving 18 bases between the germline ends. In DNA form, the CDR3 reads TGTGCCAGCGGGTTGCTTGGACAGTTACAAGAGACCCAGTACTTC. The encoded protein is CASGLLGQLQETQYF.

CDR3 coding DNA: TGTGCCATCAGAGAATGGACAGGGGAGAGCACCGGGGAGCTGTTTTTT. Its protein product is CAIREWTGESTGELFF. This chain uses TRBV10-3 with TRBJ2-2; 9 nucleotides match TRBD1. Per germline, CDR1 ENHRY and CDR2 SYGVKD. This CDR3 region has 16 residues. Trimming cost V 6 bases and J 4 bases; bases outside gene matches: 9.

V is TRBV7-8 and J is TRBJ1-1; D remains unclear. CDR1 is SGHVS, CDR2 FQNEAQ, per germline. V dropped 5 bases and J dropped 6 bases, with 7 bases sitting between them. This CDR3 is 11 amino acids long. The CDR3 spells CASSLGSEAFF. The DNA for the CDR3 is TGTGCCAGCAGCCTCGGGTCTGAAGCTTTCTTT.

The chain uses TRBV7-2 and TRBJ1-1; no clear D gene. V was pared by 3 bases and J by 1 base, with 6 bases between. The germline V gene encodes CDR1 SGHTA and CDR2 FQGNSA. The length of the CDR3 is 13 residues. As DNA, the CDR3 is TGTGCCAGCAGCTTCGCACAGAACACTGAAGCTTTCTTT. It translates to CASSFAQNTEAFF. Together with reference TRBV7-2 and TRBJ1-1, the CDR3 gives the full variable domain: GAGVSQSPSNKVTEKGKDVELRCDPISGHTALYWYRQSLGQGLEFLIYFQGNSAPDKSGLPSDRFSAERTGGSVSTLTIQRTQQEDSAVYLCASSFAQNTEAFFGQGTRLTVV.

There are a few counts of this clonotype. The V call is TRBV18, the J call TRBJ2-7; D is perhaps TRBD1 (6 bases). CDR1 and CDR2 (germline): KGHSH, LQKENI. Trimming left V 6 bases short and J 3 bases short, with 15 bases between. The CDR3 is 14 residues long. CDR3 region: CASSALSGDYEQYV. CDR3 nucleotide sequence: TGTGCCAGCTCCGCTCTTTCAGGGGACTACGAGCAGTACGTC.

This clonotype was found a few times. CDR3 bases: TGCAGCGTACAACCGGGACAGGGGGCGCGTGAGCAGTACTTC. It is translated as CSVQPGQGAREQYF. This chain joins TRBV29-1 and TRBJ2-7; 12 bases are shared with TRBD1. CDR1 and CDR2 from the germline V gene are SQVTM and ANQGSEA. V lost 6 bases, J lost 7 bases, and 10 bases stayed unmatched. The CDR3 runs to 14 residues.

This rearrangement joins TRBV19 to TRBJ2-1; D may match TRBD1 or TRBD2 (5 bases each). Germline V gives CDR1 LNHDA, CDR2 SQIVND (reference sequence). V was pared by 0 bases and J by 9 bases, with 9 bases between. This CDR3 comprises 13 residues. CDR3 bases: TGTGCCAGTAGTATAGATCGGGGCGGTGAGCAGTTCTTC. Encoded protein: CASSIDRGGEQFF.